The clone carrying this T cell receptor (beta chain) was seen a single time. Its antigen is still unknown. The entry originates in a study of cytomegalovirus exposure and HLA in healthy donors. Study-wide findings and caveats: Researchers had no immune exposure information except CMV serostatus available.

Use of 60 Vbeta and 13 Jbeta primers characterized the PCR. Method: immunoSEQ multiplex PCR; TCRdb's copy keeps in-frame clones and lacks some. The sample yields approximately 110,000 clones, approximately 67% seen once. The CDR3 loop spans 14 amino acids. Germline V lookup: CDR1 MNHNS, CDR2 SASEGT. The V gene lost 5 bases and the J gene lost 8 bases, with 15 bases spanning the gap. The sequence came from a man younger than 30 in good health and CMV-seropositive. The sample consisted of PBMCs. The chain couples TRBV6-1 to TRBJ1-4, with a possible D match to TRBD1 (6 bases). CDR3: CASSREGVSEKLFF. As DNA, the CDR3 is TGTGCCAGCAGTCGGGAGGGGGTAAGCGAAAAACTGTTTTTT.